Listed here is a single TCR beta chain. Its specificity is not known. This record belongs to a study of cytomegalovirus exposure and HLA in healthy donors. Background on the study: A prior analysis found roughly 110 million unique TCR beta sequences from around 200 million T cells.

Whole-study results and caveats: Further analysis was carried out later, and it showed several of the most significant clusters appearing linked to common viral pathogens. Researchers reported in a later analysis that a missense DCLRE1C variant was tied to TCR beta V- and J-gene trimming. With DRB1 most and HLA-C fewest, TCR association rates differed between HLA loci in a later analysis.

The CDR3 is 13 residues long. Trimming removed 6 bases from V and 5 bases from J, with 16 bases in between. CDR1 and CDR2 (germline): SQVTM, ANQGSEA. The PCR made use of 60 Vbeta and 13 Jbeta primers. Some clones are missing from TCRdb's copy, which holds only in-frame ones; the method was immunoSEQ multiplex PCR. The table shows 110,000 to 150,000 clones, with approximately 70% occurring only once. Input material: PBMCs. The TCR originated in a woman aged 55-70 years in good health and CMV-seropositive. V is TRBV29-1 and J is TRBJ1-2; no clear D. As DNA, the CDR3 is TGCAGCGTCCAGACATCCGCCGGTTATGGCTACACCTTC. This gives the protein CSVQTSAGYGYTF.